Shown below are 18 T cell receptor beta chains from a single sample sequenced in a study of cytomegalovirus exposure and HLA in healthy donors. The study ran its PCR with 60 Vbeta and 13 Jbeta primers. Data came from immunoSEQ multiplex PCR; TCRdb stores just in-frame clones and leaves some out. The sample lists some 220,000 clones, about 77% occurring once. Sequencing was done on a sample of PBMCs. The receptors stem from a boy aged 5-17 years in good health and CMV-seronegative.

Concerning this clone itself: A read error may account for a junction end that differs from germline. The chain is built from TRBV2 and TRBJ1-5, with TRBD1 matching 8 bases. CDR3 size: 14 residues. The V gene's germline CDR1 is SNHLY and CDR2 FYNNEI. The CDR3 is CASGERTGNQPQHF. DNA of the CDR3: TGTGCCAGCGGTGAGCGGACAGGGAATCAGCCCCAGCATTTT.

The V gene is TRBV9, the J gene TRBJ2-5, with TRBD1 matching over 7 bases. The J call may be wrong; the DNA end is better matched by TRBJ2-7. The CDR3 covers 14 residues. The germline CDR1 and CDR2 sequences are SGDLS and YYNGEE. CDR3 in DNA: TGTGCCAGCAGCGGAGGGGACAGCTCCTACGAGCAGTACTTC. It translates to CASSGGDSSYEQYF.

V and J are TRBV7-8 and TRBJ2-1; D call uncertain. Germline V gene data show CDR1 as SGHVS and CDR2 as FQNEAQ. Between the trimmed V and J ends, which lost 3 bases and 8 bases, there was a span of 8 bases. This CDR3 has 12 residues. This chain's CDR3 is CASSFLTYEQFF. As DNA, the CDR3 is TGTGCCAGCAGCTTTCTAACCTATGAGCAGTTCTTC.

The chain is built from TRBV7-6 and TRBJ1-1, with no clear D. Deletions cut 5 bases from V and 1 base from J, with 14 bases between. The CDR3 contains 15 residues. CDR1 is SGHVS and CDR2 is FNYEAQ in the germline V gene. The DNA for the CDR3 is TGTGCCAGCAGCCCCGCGGGTCGCACGAACACTGAAGCTTTCTTT. Protein product: CASSPAGRTNTEAFF.

This rearrangement joins TRBV27 to TRBJ2-7; the D is unclear. CDR3 length: 14 amino acids. Germline CDR1 is MNHEY and CDR2 is SMNVEV (reference sequence). Trimming took 4 bases from V and 2 from J, leaving 12 bases between them. CDR3 DNA sequence: TGTGCCAGCAGTTCCCTGGCCTCTGCCTACGAGCAGTACTTC. This gives the protein CASSSLASAYEQYF.

This clone was recorded a few times. The CDR3 DNA is TGTGCCTCATCCCGGGGAGACGAGCAGTACTTC. Translating it yields CASSRGDEQYF. The chain recombines TRBV10-3 with TRBJ2-7; the D gene is possibly TRBD2 (5 bases). The CDR3 has 11 amino acids. CDR1 is ENHRY, CDR2 SYGVKD, per germline. Trimming pared 11 bases from V and 5 bases from J, leaving 13 bases between.

J is TRBJ2-7 and V is TRBV2, with 10 bases that match TRBD2. The V gene's germline CDR1 is SNHLY and CDR2 FYNNEI. The CDR3 totals 16 residues. V trimming: 6 bases; J trimming: 4 bases; junction bases outside the gene matches: 12. The CDR3 here is CASRDRASGSSYEQYF. For the CDR3, the DNA is TGTGCCAGCAGGGACCGAGCTAGCGGGAGTTCGTACGAGCAGTACTTC. Supplemented by reference TRBV2 and TRBJ2-7, the full variable domain reads EPEVTQTPSHQVTQMGQEVILRCVPISNHLYFYWYRQILGQKVEFLVSFYNNEISEKSEIFDDQFSVERPDGSNFTLKIRSTKLEDSAMYFCASRDRASGSSYEQYFGPGTRLTVT.

The rearrangement uses TRBV5-1 and TRBJ2-2, with D unresolved. The germline V gene has CDR1 SGHRS and CDR2 YFSETQ. The V and J ends lost 0 bases and 5 bases respectively, with 8 bases between them. This CDR3 region has 14 residues. DNA of the CDR3: TGCGCCAGCAGCTTGGTCCTTCTTACCGGGGAGCTGTTTTTT. Its translation is CASSLVLLTGELFF.

The chain is built from TRBV7-2 and TRBJ2-5; TRBD2 matches at 13 bases. CDR1 is SGHTA, CDR2 FQGNSA, per germline. J was trimmed by 5 bases and V by 4 bases; bases with no gene match: 7. The CDR3 is made up of 16 amino acids. The CDR3 loop is CASSSKLAGGHETQYF. The CDR3 DNA follows: TGTGCCAGCAGCTCGAAACTAGCGGGAGGGCACGAGACCCAGTACTTC.

V is TRBV13 and J is TRBJ2-3; 10 bases match TRBD2. After removal of 5 bases from V and 3 bases from J, the junction contained 5 bases not matched to a gene. CDR1 is PRHDT, CDR2 FYEKMQ, per germline (reference sequence). The CDR3 consists of 15 residues. The CDR3 nucleotides are TGTGCCAGCAGCCTCCAAGCGGGAGGGACAGATACGCAGTATTTT. This codes for CASSLQAGGTDTQYF.

The V call is TRBV2, the J call TRBJ1-4, with D maybe TRBD1 (5 bases). The CDR3 length is 13 residues. Germline V gene sequence: CDR1 SNHLY, CDR2 FYNNEI. The V end lost 4 bases, the J end lost 7 bases, and 10 bases lay between the germline ends. CDR3 protein: CASSVQGAEKLFF. The CDR3 nucleotides read TGTGCCAGCAGTGTGCAGGGTGCTGAAAAACTGTTTTTT.

This sequence joins TRBV19 and TRBJ2-7; D not certain. Between the trimmed V and J ends, which lost 8 bases and 2 bases, there was a span of 13 bases. Germline CDR1 LNHDA, CDR2 SQIVND (reference sequence). This CDR3 has 13 residues. The CDR3: CASGPTGPYEQYF. The CDR3 DNA reads as TGTGCCAGTGGCCCGACGGGTCCCTACGAGCAGTACTTC.

This chain connects TRBV2 to TRBJ2-1; the D gene is possibly TRBD1 (6 bases). This CDR3 has 18 amino acids. Germline V gene sequence: CDR1 SNHLY, CDR2 FYNNEI. Trimming pared 4 bases from V and 2 bases from J, leaving 21 bases between. The CDR3 sequence: CASSGGLRDTAPYNEQFF. The CDR3 bases are TGTGCCAGCAGTGGTGGCCTTAGGGACACGGCCCCCTACAATGAGCAGTTCTTC.

V usage is TRBV30 and J usage is TRBJ1-1; 7 bases align to TRBD1. The CDR3 extends over 13 amino acids. V gave up 6 bases and J gave up 0 bases; unmatched junction bases: 4. Germline CDR1 and CDR2: GTSNPN and SVGIG (reference sequence). CDR3 sequence: CACWDSLNTEAFF. CDR3 sequence (DNA): TGTGCCTGTTGGGACAGCCTGAACACTGAAGCTTTCTTT.

The rearrangement joins TRBV5-1 to TRBJ2-1; 9 bases align to TRBD1. Trimming at V came to 4 bases and at J to 9 bases, leaving 11 bases not matched to a gene. CDR3 length equals 15 residues. Germline V CDR1 and CDR2: SGHRS, YFSETQ. Written as DNA, the CDR3 is TGCGCCAGCAGCCTCGGACAGGGGAGTTTTGGTGAGCAGTTCTTC. Translating gives CASSLGQGSFGEQFF.

This rearrangement joins TRBV9 to TRBJ1-2, with 10 nucleotides matching TRBD1. After removal of 4 bases from V and 7 bases from J, the junction contained 16 bases not matched to a gene. Germline lookup yields CDR1 SGDLS and CDR2 YYNGEE. The CDR3 is made up of 17 amino acids. Here the CDR3 reads CASSPPFPGQGSGGYTF. Here the CDR3 DNA reads TGTGCCAGCAGCCCCCCCTTCCCGGGACAGGGGTCAGGTGGCTACACCTTC.

The chain carries TRBV30 and TRBJ1-1, with D uncertain. Germline V CDR1 and CDR2: GTSNPN, SVGIG (reference sequence). The CDR3 has 15 amino acids. The V end was cut by 1 base, the J end by 2 bases, with 14 bases between. DNA of the CDR3: TGTGCCTGGAGTGAGCGGGCACCACTAAACACTGAAGCTTTCTTT. Translation: CAWSERAPLNTEAFF. The complete variable domain, with remaining parts taken from reference TRBV30 and TRBJ1-1, reads SQTIHQWPATLVQPVGSPLSLECTVEGTSNPNLYWYRQAAGRGLQLLFYSVGIGQISSEVPQNLSASRPQDRQFILSSKKLLLSDSGFYLCAWSERAPLNTEAFFGQGTRLTVV.

V is TRBV2 and J is TRBJ1-5; D might be TRBD1 (6 bases). The V gene lost 4 bases and the J gene lost 1 base, with 11 bases spanning the gap. From germline, CDR1 is SNHLY and CDR2 FYNNEI. The CDR3 spans 15 residues. The CDR3 spells CASSVRDTSNQPQHF. The CDR3 DNA reads as TGTGCCAGCAGTGTAAGGGACACAAGCAATCAGCCCCAGCATTTT.